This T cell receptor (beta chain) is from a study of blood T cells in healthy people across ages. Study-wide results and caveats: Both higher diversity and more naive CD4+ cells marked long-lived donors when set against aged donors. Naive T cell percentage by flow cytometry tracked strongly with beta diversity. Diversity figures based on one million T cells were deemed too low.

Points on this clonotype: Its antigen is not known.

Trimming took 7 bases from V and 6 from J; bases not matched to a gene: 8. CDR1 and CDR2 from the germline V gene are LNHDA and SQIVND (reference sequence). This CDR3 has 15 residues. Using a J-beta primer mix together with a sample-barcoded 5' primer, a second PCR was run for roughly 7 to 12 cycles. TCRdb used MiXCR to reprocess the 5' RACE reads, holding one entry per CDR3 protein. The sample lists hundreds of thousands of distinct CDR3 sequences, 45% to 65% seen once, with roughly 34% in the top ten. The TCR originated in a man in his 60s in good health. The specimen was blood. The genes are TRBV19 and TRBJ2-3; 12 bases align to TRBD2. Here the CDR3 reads CASTPLGLAGDTQYF. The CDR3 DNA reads TGTGCCAGTACCCCCCTCGGACTAGCGGGGGATACGCAGTATTTT.